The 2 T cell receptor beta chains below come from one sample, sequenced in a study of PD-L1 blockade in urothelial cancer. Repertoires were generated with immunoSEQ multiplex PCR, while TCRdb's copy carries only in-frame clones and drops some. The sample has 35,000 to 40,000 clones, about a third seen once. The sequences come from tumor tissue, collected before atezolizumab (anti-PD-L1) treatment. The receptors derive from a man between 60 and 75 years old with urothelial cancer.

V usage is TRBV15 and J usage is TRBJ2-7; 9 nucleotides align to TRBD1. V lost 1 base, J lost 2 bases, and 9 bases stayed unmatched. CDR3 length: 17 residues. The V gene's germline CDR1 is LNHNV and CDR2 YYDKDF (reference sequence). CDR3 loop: CATSRGSGQGRTYEQYF. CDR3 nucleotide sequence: TGTGCCACCAGCAGAGGATCCGGACAGGGGCGAACCTACGAGCAGTACTTC. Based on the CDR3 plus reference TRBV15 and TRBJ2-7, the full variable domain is DAMVIQNPRYQVTQFGKPVTLSCSQTLNHNVMYWYQQKSSQAPKLLFHYYDKDFNNEADTPDNFQSRRPNTSFCFLDIRSPGLGDTAMYLCATSRGSGQGRTYEQYFGPGTRLTVT.

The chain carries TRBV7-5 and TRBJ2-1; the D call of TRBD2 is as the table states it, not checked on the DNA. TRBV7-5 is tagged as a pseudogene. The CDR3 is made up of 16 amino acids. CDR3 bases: TGTGCCAGCAGCAGAGGAACTAGCGGGAACCTCAATGAGCAGTTCTTC. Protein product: CASSRGTSGNLNEQFF.